The clone carrying this T cell receptor beta chain was counted between two and nine times. The antigen remains unidentified. This specimen comes from a study of PD-1 blockade in mismatch repair-deficient tumors. Broader study findings: Tumor-resident clones, often undetectable pretreatment in blood, expanded then contracted after pembrolizumab.

Data came from immunoSEQ multiplex PCR; TCRdb stores just in-frame clones and leaves some out. The profile shows around 100,000 clones, about 80% of them singletons. Mismatch repair deficiency was confirmed in all patients, by PCR or immunohistochemistry. The CDR3 runs 14 residues. V was clipped by 4 bases and J by 0 bases, with 9 bases between them. Germline V gene lookup returns CDR1 MGHRA and CDR2 YSYEKL. This sequence originates from an adult with mismatch repair-deficient cancer. This sequence joins TRBV4-1 and TRBJ1-2; no clear D gene. The sample consisted of peripheral blood, taken around 60 weeks after starting pembrolizumab. This chain's CDR3 is CASSPTGSNYGYTF. CDR3 sequence (DNA): TGCGCCAGCAGCCCGACGGGGTCTAACTATGGCTACACCTTC.